These 20 T cell receptor beta chains came from one sample sequenced in a study of CD8+CD57+ T cells in acquired aplastic anemia (dated by TCRdb to 2016 to 2019). Reads for this sample came from an Illumina HiSeq 2000. Genomic DNA served as template for TCR beta VDJ combination and CDR3 sequence profiling. In-frame beta chains were kept once TCRdb had trimmed the public reads at Q25 with fastp and called clones with MiXCR. Each record represents a unique CDR3 protein, reported with the most common genes and DNA among its rows. The sample records approximately 190,000 distinct CDR3 sequences, around 47% of which are singletons. Jointly, the top ten make up 8.5% to 10% of the sample. Flow cytometry had shown CD8+CD57+ cell expansion in the patients selected for sequencing. The sequenced sample was sorted CD4+, CD8+, or CD8+CD57+ T cells (not recorded which) from PBMCs. The receptors were sampled from a human donor with aplastic anemia.

This clonotype was counted a few times. CDR3 nucleotides: TGTGCCAGCTCACCACCCAGCGGGAGCTCAGATACGCAGTATTTT. It yields the protein CASSPPSGSSDTQYF. The rearrangement joins TRBV18 to TRBJ2-3; 8 bases match TRBD2. The CDR3 loop spans 15 amino acids. Germline V lookup: CDR1 KGHSH, CDR2 LQKENI. V was pared by 0 bases and J by 4 bases, with 3 bases of the junction left unmatched.

This clonotype was observed at least ten times. The chain recombines TRBV7-2 with TRBJ2-7; 11 nucleotides match TRBD2. This CDR3 comprises 15 residues. Germline loops: CDR1 SGHTA, CDR2 FQGNSA. The J segment lost 4 bases and the V segment lost 5 bases, leaving 7 bases of the junction unmatched. The CDR3 region has the DNA TGTGCCAGCAGCCGAATACTAGCGGGGGTGTACGAGCAGTACTTC. This encodes CASSRILAGVYEQYF.

This chain joins TRBV19 and TRBJ2-2; no definite D call. Per the germline V gene, CDR1 is LNHDA and CDR2 is SQIVND (reference sequence). V shed 11 bases and J shed 4 bases, with 17 bases lying between them. The CDR3 runs to 14 residues. The CDR3 bases are TGTGCCTGGAGTGTAGTTTCGGTCACCGGGGAGCTGTTTTTT. Translating it yields CAWSVVSVTGELFF.

Turning to this clonotype: This may be a read error, as it is one base from a much larger clone. The J gene is TRBJ2-3, the V gene TRBV6-1, with D hard to call. Germline assignment: CDR1 MNHNS and CDR2 SASEGT. The V gene lost 1 base and the J gene lost 10 bases, with 21 bases spanning the gap. CDR3 length: 16 residues. CDR3 DNA sequence: TGTGCCAGCAGTGAAGTTGGTCCCTCTAGGCCCGATGCGCAGTATTTT. As protein: CASSEVGPSRPDAQYF.

This clonotype turned up a few times. The J gene is TRBJ2-5, the V gene TRBV6-5; D may match TRBD1 or TRBD2 (5 bases each). Germline CDR1 MNHEY, CDR2 SVGAGI. The CDR3 length is 14 residues. Trimming took off 7 bases at V and 3 bases at J, with 15 bases between the two ends. CDR3 nucleotide sequence: TGTGCCAGCATGACTGGGGGAGTTGAAGAGACCCAGTACTTC. Protein: CASMTGGVEETQYF.

This clonotype has a count of ten or more. This rearrangement joins TRBV7-8 to TRBJ2-7, with D uncertain. With 8 bases removed from V and 9 bases from J, the gap between germline ends came to 14 bases. Per germline, CDR1 SGHVS and CDR2 FQNEAQ. The CDR3 runs to 11 residues. The CDR3 here is CASAATLGQYF. CDR3 nucleotides: TGTGCCAGCGCCGCCACCCTAGGGCAGTACTTC.

This clonotype was detected ten times or more. V usage is TRBV19 and J usage is TRBJ2-3; D is ambiguous. CDR1 and CDR2 from the germline V gene are LNHDA and SQIVND (reference sequence). Deletions cut 7 bases from V and 2 bases from J, with 4 bases between. The CDR3 length is 11 residues. The CDR3 bases are TGTGCCAGTAAGAACACAGATACGCAGTATTTT. It translates to CASKNTDTQYF.

The chain has TRBV20-1 and TRBJ2-7, with TRBD1 matching 9 bases. CDR1 is DFQATT and CDR2 is SNEGSKA in the germline V gene (reference sequence). The CDR3 runs to 13 residues. After removal of 7 bases from V and 4 bases from J, the junction contained 8 bases not matched to a gene. The CDR3 reads CSEAGQGGYEQYF. In DNA form, the CDR3 reads TGCAGTGAGGCGGGACAGGGCGGGTACGAGCAGTACTTC.

Worth noting for this clonotype: One junction end does not reproduce the germline sequence, and a read error may be involved. The J gene is TRBJ1-2, the V gene TRBV5-1; possible D gene TRBD1, 5 bases. Germline loops: CDR1 SGHRS, CDR2 YFSETQ. The CDR3 loop spans 15 amino acids. The CDR3 coding sequence is TGCGCCATCAGCTTGGGGACGGATCCTAACTATGGCTACACCTTC. Its protein product is CAISLGTDPNYGYTF.

In regard to this clonotype: This could be a read error, since a much larger clone is one nucleotide away. This chain uses TRBV2 with TRBJ1-2; D not resolved. Germline CDR1 and CDR2: SNHLY and FYNNEI. The CDR3 has 15 amino acids. Here the CDR3 DNA reads TGCGCCAGCAGCCAAGAAAGTGCTCAGAACTATGGCAACACCTTC. It codes for CASSQESAQNYGNTF.

This clonotype came up many times. This chain uses TRBV7-2 with TRBJ1-5; 8 bases agree with TRBD1. The ends lost 5 bases at V and 7 bases at J; junction bases unmatched: 7. Looked up from germline, CDR1 is SGHTA and CDR2 is FQGNSA. The CDR3 extends over 14 amino acids. The CDR3, as DNA: TGTGCCAGCAGCCCCACAGGGGGGGGCCAGCCCCAGCATTTT. It yields the protein CASSPTGGGQPQHF.

The V and J genes are TRBV7-6 and TRBJ2-3; D is ambiguous. The V end was cut by 4 bases, the J end by 2 bases, with 7 bases between. CDR1 and CDR2 (germline): SGHVS, FNYEAQ. The CDR3 extends over 13 amino acids. In DNA, the CDR3 is TGTGCCAGCAGCTCCGACATCACAGATACGCAGTATTTT. Translated: CASSSDITDTQYF.

This rearrangement joins TRBV20-1 to TRBJ1-6; 9 nucleotides line up with TRBD1. Trimming removed 2 bases from V and 6 bases from J; junction bases left unmatched: 11. From germline, CDR1 is DFQATT and CDR2 SNEGSKA (reference sequence). This CDR3 spans 17 amino acids. The CDR3 region has the DNA TGCAGTGCTAGAAAGACGGGACAGGGAGAGGGTAATTCACCCCTCCACTTT. As protein: CSARKTGQGEGNSPLHF.

The gene calls are TRBV20-1 and TRBJ2-3, with 12 bases lining up with TRBD2. CDR1 DFQATT and CDR2 SNEGSKA come from the germline V gene (reference sequence). CDR3 length: 15 amino acids. After removal of 1 base from V and 4 bases from J, the junction contained 3 bases not matched to a gene. This CDR3 is CSARGLAGVSDTQYF. For the CDR3, the DNA is TGCAGTGCTAGAGGACTAGCGGGAGTCTCAGATACGCAGTATTTT.

This clonotype has ten or more counts. CDR3 sequence (DNA): TGTGCCAGCAGCCATGGACAGAACTATGGCTACACCTTC. Its protein product is CASSHGQNYGYTF. The chain is built from TRBV7-2 and TRBJ1-2; D may be TRBD1 (6 bases). The CDR3 has 13 residues. Germline V gene sequence: CDR1 SGHTA, CDR2 FQGNSA. V gave up 5 bases and J gave up 2 bases, with 9 bases separating them. Variable domain in full (rest from reference TRBV7-2 and TRBJ1-2): GAGVSQSPSNKVTEKGKDVELRCDPISGHTALYWYRQSLGQGLEFLIYFQGNSAPDKSGLPSDRFSAERTGGSVSTLTIQRTQQEDSAVYLCASSHGQNYGYTFGSGTRLTVV.

This clonotype was counted ten times or more. In nucleotides, the CDR3 is TGTGCCAGCAGCCGGACGCAGGATTTTCCTGAAGCTTTCTTT. Protein: CASSRTQDFPEAFF. V gene TRBV4-2 combines with J gene TRBJ1-1; D is ambiguous. CDR1 and CDR2 from the germline V gene are LGHNA and YNFKEQ. The CDR3 sequence is 14 residues long. V was shortened by 4 bases and J by 6 bases, with 15 bases between the two germline ends.

In this sample, this clonotype turned up a few times. The chain has TRBV24-1 and TRBJ2-1; 10 nucleotides align to TRBD1. Trimming at V came to 6 bases and at J to 4 bases, leaving 8 bases not matched to a gene. In germline, CDR1 is KGHDR, CDR2 SFDVKD. CDR3 length equals 16 residues. CDR3 nucleotides: TGTGCCACCAGTTCTGGACAGGGGGTCCCTTACAATGAGCAGTTCTTC. It codes for CATSSGQGVPYNEQFF.

The chain recombines TRBV25-1 with TRBJ2-3; 9 bases agree with TRBD1. The CDR3 runs to 16 residues. The V gene end was trimmed by 4 bases and the J gene end by 7 bases; junction bases not matched to a gene: 12. Germline lookup yields CDR1 MGHDK and CDR2 SYGVNS. The CDR3 bases are TGTGCCAGCAGTGGAGGCCGGGACAGGGCACGAAATACGCAGTATTTT. Its translation: CASSGGRDRARNTQYF.

CDR3 sequence: CSVEPSGPDTQYF. The CDR3 DNA is TGCAGCGTTGAACCTAGCGGGCCAGATACGCAGTATTTT. The rearrangement joins TRBV29-1 to TRBJ2-3; 8 bases agree with TRBD2. This CDR3 contains 13 residues. Germline-derived CDR1 and CDR2 are SQVTM and ANQGSEA. Losses at the gene ends were 2 bases for V and 4 bases for J; bases not matched to a gene: 2.

A note on this clonotype: At one of its ends the junction is not consistent with the germline gene, which may arise from a read error. V gene TRBV4-2 combines with J gene TRBJ2-1; D gene ambiguous. The germline V gene has CDR1 LGHNA and CDR2 YNFKEQ. The CDR3 is 15 amino acids. Here the CDR3 DNA reads TGTGCCAGCAGCCAAGTTACGGGCTCCTACAATGAGCAGCTCTTC. As protein: CASSQVTGSYNEQLF.